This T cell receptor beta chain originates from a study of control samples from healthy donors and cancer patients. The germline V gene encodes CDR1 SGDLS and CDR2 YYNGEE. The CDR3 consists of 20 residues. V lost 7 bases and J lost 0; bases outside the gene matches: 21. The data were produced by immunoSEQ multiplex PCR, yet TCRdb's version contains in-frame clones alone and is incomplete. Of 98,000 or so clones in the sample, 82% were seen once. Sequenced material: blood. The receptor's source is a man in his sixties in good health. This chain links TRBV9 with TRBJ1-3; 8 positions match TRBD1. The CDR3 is CASRARGGQGAIPSGNTIYF. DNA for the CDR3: TGTGCCAGCCGCGCCCGGGGGGGGCAGGGGGCGATACCCTCTGGAAACACCATATATTTT.